The rows below give T cell receptor beta chains drawn from one sample of a study of vaccination and CD4 T cells after COVID-19. The antigens of these receptors remain unknown. TCRdb called the PCR reads again in MiXCR, with one record for every CDR3 protein. Among some 1,600 distinct CDR3 sequences listed, around 70% were seen once. Specimen: CD4+ T cells from blood, cultured in vitro, collected after SARS-CoV-2 vaccination. Every receptor here comes from a human donor who had recovered from COVID-19. Each CDR3 is given with its conserved first and last residue. The order of the fields is D gene, V gene, clone size, J gene, CDR3 protein, CDR3 DNA. D genes are given only for firm matches. Not every row has a clone size; where given, it reads once, few, many or a size class.

TRBD1	TRBV19	few	TRBJ2-5	CASSNWDRGSETQYF	TGTGCCAGTAGTAATTGGGACAGGGGTTCGGAGACCCAGTACTTC
TRBD1	TRBV12-3/TRBV12-4	.	TRBJ1-2	CASSLGTGGYTF	TGTGCCAGCAGTTTAGGGACAGGGGGCTACACCTTC
TRBD1	TRBV5-1	.	TRBJ1-1	CASSDRGPNTEAFF	TGCGCCAGCAGCGACAGGGGGCCGAACACTGAAGCTTTCTTT
TRBD2	TRBV6-1	once	TRBJ2-2	CASRGSGETGELFF	TGTGCCAGCAGGGGTAGCGGGGAAACCGGGGAGCTGTTTTTT
.	TRBV7-3	.	TRBJ2-2	CASSLLARGAGELFF	TGTGCCAGCAGCTTATTGGCCCGAGGGGCCGGGGAGCTGTTTTTT
.	TRBV27	.	TRBJ2-1	CASSLQGSYNEQFF	TGTGCCAGCAGTTTACAGGGATCCTACAATGAGCAGTTCTTC
TRBD2	TRBV11-2	medium-sized	TRBJ2-3	CASSPGTSGPGTDTQYF	TGTGCCAGCAGCCCCGGGACTAGCGGGCCGGGCACAGATACGCAGTATTTT
TRBD1	TRBV20-1	once	TRBJ1-1	CSARTGRLRNTEAFF	TGCAGTGCTAGGACAGGGCGGTTGAGGAACACTGAAGCTTTCTTT
.	TRBV15	medium-sized	TRBJ1-2	CATSRGEGSYGYTF	TGTGCCACCAGCAGAGGGGAGGGAAGCTATGGCTACACCTTC
TRBD2	TRBV6-5	.	TRBJ2-1	CASSYDRTSGGYEQFF	TGTGCCAGCAGTTACGATCGGACTAGCGGGGGGTATGAGCAGTTCTTC
TRBD2	TRBV20-1	once	TRBJ2-7	CSATSPLAGDSSYEQYF	TGCAGTGCTACCTCCCCCCTCGCGGGAGATAGCTCCTACGAGCAGTACTTC
.	TRBV20-1	.	TRBJ2-5	CSARDRGGLAQYF	TGCAGTGCTAGAGATAGAGGGGGACTGGCCCAGTACTTC
.	TRBV2	.	TRBJ1-2	CASSVGRESDVYGYTF	TGTGCCAGCAGTGTCGGGAGGGAGAGTGATGTCTATGGCTACACCTTC
.	TRBV6-1	.	TRBJ2-5	CASKGGLGTQYF	TGTGCCAGCAAGGGGGGTCTGGGGACCCAGTACTTC
.	TRBV6-1	.	TRBJ1-5	CASSPDGYSNQPQHF	TGTGCCAGCAGCCCCGACGGCTATAGCAATCAGCCCCAGCATTTT
.	TRBV6-5	large	TRBJ2-7	CASSSTSGRYEQYF	TGTGCCAGCAGTTCCACGTCCGGTCGCTACGAGCAGTACTTC
.	TRBV20-1	.	TRBJ2-7	CSARGVGSYEQYF	TGCAGTGCTAGGGGGGTCGGATCGTACGAGCAGTACTTC
.	TRBV7-2	few	TRBJ1-6	CASSLEQEYNSPLHF	TGTGCCAGCAGCTTAGAACAGGAGTATAATTCACCCCTCCACTTT
.	TRBV6-1	.	TRBJ2-5	CASTLGLAETQYF	TGTGCCAGCACCCTCGGATTGGCAGAGACCCAGTACTTC
.	TRBV6-2/TRBV6-3	.	TRBJ1-1	CASSYTWGRNTEAFF	TGTGCCAGCAGTTATACATGGGGACGGAACACTGAAGCTTTCTTT
.	TRBV20-1	.	TRBJ2-1	CSASRESRQNNEQFF	TGCAGTGCTTCCAGGGAATCGAGACAGAACAATGAGCAGTTCTTC
TRBD1	TRBV6-2/TRBV6-3	once	TRBJ1-5	CASSQPGGAQPQHF	TGTGCCAGCAGTCAGCCAGGGGGCGCTCAGCCCCAGCATTTT
.	TRBV20-1	.	TRBJ1-5	CSAQRPGTGPQHF	TGCAGTGCTCAGAGGCCCGGGACTGGGCCCCAGCATTTT
.	TRBV2	.	TRBJ2-7	CASSGRSLDEQYF	TGTGCCAGCAGTGGACGGAGCTTGGACGAGCAGTACTTC
.	TRBV7-9	.	TRBJ2-5	CASSLYRDPETQYF	TGTGCCAGCAGCTTGTACAGGGACCCAGAGACCCAGTACTTC
TRBD2	TRBV7-2	.	TRBJ2-3	CASSLDKGLAGTDTQYF	TGTGCCAGCAGCCTAGATAAGGGACTAGCAGGCACAGATACGCAGTATTTT
.	TRBV19	.	TRBJ1-5	CASSSAGVNQPQHF	TGTGCCAGTAGTTCAGCGGGGGTCAATCAGCCCCAGCATTTT
.	TRBV7-3	.	TRBJ2-5	CASSPGLQETQYF	TGTGCCAGCAGCCCTGGGCTGCAAGAGACCCAGTACTTC
TRBD2	TRBV2	few	TRBJ2-1	CASRKVVGLAGFGEQFF	TGTGCCAGCAGGAAGGTGGTTGGGCTAGCGGGATTCGGAGAGCAGTTCTTC
TRBD1	TRBV6-5	.	TRBJ1-2	CASSYSSRGWTNYGYTF	TGTGCCAGCAGTTACTCGAGCAGGGGGTGGACAAACTATGGCTACACCTTC
TRBD1	TRBV30	.	TRBJ2-7	CAWSGDSSYEQYF	TGTGCCTGGAGTGGGGACAGCTCCTACGAGCAGTACTTC
.	TRBV6-5	few	TRBJ1-5	CASSYLSGVTRYQPQHF	TGTGCCAGCAGTTACTTGTCAGGGGTCACGAGGTATCAGCCCCAGCATTTT
.	TRBV6-5	.	TRBJ1-1	CASSYSGGQTEAFF	TGTGCCAGCAGTTACTCCGGGGGGCAAACTGAAGCTTTCTTT
.	TRBV21-1	.	TRBJ2-5	CASSATRTEEETQYF	TGTGCCAGCAGCGCCACTCGGACAGAAGAAGAGACCCAGTACTTC
.	TRBV5-4	few	TRBJ1-1	CASSPVGKTEAFF	TGTGCCAGCAGCCCGGTGGGGAAAACTGAAGCTTTCTTT
.	TRBV19	hyperexpanded	TRBJ2-5	CASSKQGVQETQYF	TGTGCCAGTAGTAAACAGGGAGTCCAAGAGACCCAGTACTTC
TRBD1	TRBV15	.	TRBJ1-2	CATSKEQQGAYGYTF	TGTGCCACCAGCAAAGAACAACAGGGGGCTTATGGCTACACCTTC
.	TRBV20-1	hyperexpanded	TRBJ1-2	CSARGDGNYGYTF	TGCAGTGCTAGGGGGGACGGGAACTATGGCTACACCTTC
.	TRBV27	hyperexpanded	TRBJ2-3	CASSPRGDTQYF	TGTGCCAGCAGCCCCAGAGGAGATACGCAGTATTTT
.	TRBV5-1	.	TRBJ2-7	CASSLAPGGHDYEQYF	TGCGCCAGCAGCTTGGCCCCTGGAGGCCACGACTACGAGCAGTACTTC
TRBD2	TRBV7-8	few	TRBJ2-7	CASRDPGLAGGPASYEQYF	TGTGCCAGCAGGGACCCCGGACTAGCGGGAGGGCCGGCTTCCTACGAGCAGTACTTC
TRBD1	TRBV10-3	.	TRBJ1-2	CAISESWDSDGYTF	TGTGCCATCAGTGAGTCGTGGGACAGTGATGGCTACACCTTC
.	TRBV27	few	TRBJ1-1	CASRRAGNTEAFF	TGTGCCAGCAGGAGGGCAGGGAACACTGAAGCTTTCTTT
.	TRBV2	.	TRBJ2-5	CASMQQETQYF	TGTGCCAGCATGCAGCAAGAGACCCAGTACTTC
.	TRBV6-4	once	TRBJ2-5	CASSSTPQETQYF	TGTGCCAGCAGCTCGACACCTCAAGAGACCCAGTACTTC
.	TRBV2	.	TRBJ1-1	CASSEIGGYTEAFF	TGTGCCAGCAGTGAGATCGGCGGCTACACTGAAGCTTTCTTT
.	TRBV15	medium-sized	TRBJ2-5	CATSRDRSGKETQYF	TGTGCCACCAGCAGAGATCGATCGGGAAAAGAGACCCAGTACTTC
TRBD1	TRBV19	.	TRBJ1-2	CASSPGQGYGYTF	TGTGCCAGTAGTCCGGGACAGGGGTATGGCTACACCTTC
TRBD1	TRBV20-1	few	TRBJ1-6	CSAEVRQGARNSPLHF	TGCAGTGCAGAAGTCAGACAGGGGGCGCGTAATTCACCCCTCCACTTT